This T cell receptor beta chain is drawn from a study of CD8+ T cells in alopecia areata (dated by TCRdb to the late 2010s). About the full investigation: Treated patients were enrolled in an open-label pilot trial of oral tofacitinib at 5 to 10 mg twice daily for moderate-to-severe alopecia areata. TCRbeta CDR3 regions were amplified by immunoSEQ multiplex PCR using 35 Vbeta forward and 13 Jbeta reverse primers. Patients received tofacitinib for 6 to 18 months and were then followed off drug for 6 months to check for delayed response and recurrence. Tofacitinib-treated patients had biopsies at baseline and at 4 and 24 weeks of treatment, with a later scalp biopsy in several patients. The SALT score, which quantifies the percentage of affected scalp surface area, was used to measure disease severity in treated patients. On the human side, TCRbeta sequencing was run on scalp tissue and on sorted CD4+ and CD8+ peripheral blood T cells from healthy controls and from alopecia areata patients with either patchy or totalis/universalis disease. RNA was obtained with the PAXgene miRNA kit for fixed scalp, the miRNeasy kit for PBMCs, and the RNeasy kit for mouse skin. The study used high-throughput TCRbeta sequencing to examine T cell clonal expansion in alopecia areata, in both the C3H/HeJ mouse model and human patients. Scalp clonality was compared across normal scalp (n=4), patchy alopecia areata scalp (n=8), and alopecia totalis/universalis scalp (n=8). Study-level results and caveats: Lesional scalp, especially in alopecia totalis/universalis, showed higher clonality and more expanded CD8+ clones than normal scalp, suggesting antigenic drive. Unlike mouse skin, where gammadelta T cells dominate, normal human skin contains resident alphabeta T cells that get sequenced too, which complicates analysis of the scalp TCR repertoire. Many expanded lesional clones were found to persist in scalp and blood during tofacitinib treatment, and relapse after treatment cessation may be partly explained by this persistence. Scalp clonality and the number of expanded CD8+ clones among the top 100 scalp clones were significantly decreased by tofacitinib. Shared TCR sequences between patients were less evident than in mice, which may be partly attributable to HLA diversity in the patient population. Because the treated cohort was small and included a single nonresponder, larger studies are needed to assess links between baseline CD8+ expansion and response.

Receptor amplification or capture employed the immunoSEQ multiplex PCR assay. To provide template for TCR sequencing, every sample had RNA extracted and reverse transcribed into cDNA. SuperScript III was used for first-strand cDNA synthesis, primed with a 2:1 mix of oligo-dT and random hexamers. Amplification bias was assessed with a synthetic immune receptor repertoire, and residual bias was removed computationally. From the authors' description of their analysis: Raw reads were preprocessed to remove errors, and CDR3 was defined by IMGT conventions from the conserved cysteine to phenylalanine. To get clonality, Shannon entropy was normalized by log2 of the number of productive unique TCRs and the result was subtracted from 1. Scalp TCRbeta sequences were cross-referenced with sorted blood CD4 and CD8 repertoires so that the CD4 or CD8 identity of scalp clones could be inferred. The clones in this table, taken by TCRdb from immuneACCESS, are in-frame only. Not every clone is retained; where verified, under half of the shortfall comes from an unresolved V gene, and the cause of the rest is unknown. V, J and clone size reflect that table, while D and trimming were determined from the DNA. The sample table holds approximately 130,000 clones, of which over 55% were seen once. Jointly, the top ten make up 5.7% of the sample.

This sample's time point label indicates: more than three weeks on oral tofacitinib. Explained via the paper, the treatment or condition label denotes: oral pan-JAK inhibitor, 5-10 mg twice daily. Peripheral blood and lesional scalp punch biopsies were obtained from patients with alopecia areata. PBMCs were isolated by density centrifugation and stained for CD3, CD4 and CD8, after which CD4+ and CD8+ T cells were sorted on a FACSAria. V is shortened by 4 bases, J by 2 bases, and the region joining them spans 12 bases. Counted from cysteine to phenylalanine, this CDR3 has 14 amino acids. The entry retains the CDR3 DNA only, 42 bases that are in frame from base 1. Sequences GTSNPN (CDR1) and SVGIG (CDR2) are obtained from the germline V gene (reference sequence). For this clone: Its antigen remains undetermined. One base away there is no much larger clone; base qualities are not given.

This chain joins TRBV30 to TRBJ1-3; a weak D assignment points to TRBD1 (5 bases agree). The TCR originated in a human donor with alopecia areata. This specimen consisted of CD4+ T cells sorted from blood, obtained at week 4, from a patient treated with tofacitinib. CDR3 region: CAWTEGGAGNTIYF. The sequenced DNA: TGTGCCTGGACCGAGGGAGGGGCTGGAAACACCATATATTTT.